This T cell receptor beta chain is drawn from a study of blood T cell repertoires in COVID-19 (dated by TCRdb to 2020 to 2021). Notes on the research overall: Samples from collaborators originated in the United States, Italy and Spain and spanned both the acute and convalescent phases of COVID-19. The samples were drawn from two sources: the first 160 participants of the ongoing ImmuneRACE study, and 1,254 subjects contributed by 6 global collaborators. Nearly every sample came with metadata listing a de-identified subject ID, COVID-19 status, age in years and sex. Where HLA class I and class II types were available, the types were taken from metadata supplied by the sample provider, not from assay-based typing. The material from the prospective study consisted of cDNA or gDNA derived from T cells, B-cell-depleted T cells, or PBMCs. The repertoires were made available in a free public database intended to serve as a resource for research on the immune response to SARS-CoV-2. Subjects who had been exposed to COVID-19, were actively infected with it, or had recovered from it provided the deeply sampled blood TCRbeta repertoires that made up the dataset.

The collaborating institutions used their own protocols to collect whole blood in K2EDTA tubes. For TCRbeta analysis, collaborator samples were shipped as frozen whole blood, as isolated PBMCs, or as DNA extracted from either sample type. TCRbeta CDR3 regions were amplified from genomic DNA by means of the immunoSEQ Assay, a bias-controlled multiplex PCR. For the original study's pipeline: Nucleated cell counts per sample were estimated from amplification of reference gene primers within the assay. To quantify the absolute abundance of each unique TCRbeta CDR3 rearrangement, sequence reads were collapsed and filtered. For each sample, productive Simpson clonality was calculated as the square root of Simpson's diversity index across productive rearrangements. In TCRdb, the immuneACCESS table is reduced to in-frame sequences with V and J assigned. These tables do not hold every clone; where another copy was compared, an unresolved V gene accounts for under half, and the others remain unexplained. V, J and clone size reflect that table, while D and trimming were determined from the DNA. This sample is represented by around 150,000 clones; roughly four fifths of them were singletons. The top ten clonotypes cover approximately 9% of the sample.

The study at large found these results: The amount of clinical and demographic metadata varied by source and participant and was provided uncurated.

Comment on this clone: Its antigen is not yet known. Base qualities were left out, and no much larger clone turns up one base away.

Cut back by 6 bases and 4 bases, the V and J ends lie 17 bases apart. Measured from the cysteine to the phenylalanine, the CDR3 is 15 residues long. Only the CDR3 DNA is retained, 45 bases long and in frame from the first base. The germline V gene provides CDR1 SGHTA and CDR2 FQGNSA. This TCR derives from a woman aged 45 to 65 with active or convalescent COVID-19. The chain employs TRBV7-2 and TRBJ2-3; perhaps TRBD2 is the D gene, with 6 bases matching. Material for sequencing was peripheral blood. CDR3 sequence: CASSIGGFRPDTQYF. The DNA is as follows: TGTGCCAGCAGTATCGGGGGTTTCCGGCCAGATACGCAGTATTTT. Where the CDR3 stops, the reference TRBV7-2 and TRBJ2-3 genes take over; the full variable domain is GAGVSQSPSNKVTEKGKDVELRCDPISGHTALYWYRQSLGQGLEFLIYFQGNSAPDKSGLPSDRFSAERTGGSVSTLTIQRTQQEDSAVYLCASSIGGFRPDTQYFGPGTRLTVL.